The 14 T cell receptor beta chains below all came from one sample that was sequenced in a study of blood T cell repertoires in COVID-19. Data came from immunoSEQ multiplex PCR; TCRdb stores just in-frame clones and leaves some out. The sample includes roughly 300,000 clones, 65% to 90% seen only once; the top ten take 4% to 5.5%. The sequencing input was PBMCs or T cells enriched from blood (not recorded which). These receptors came from a woman in her thirties or forties with acute COVID-19.

The CDR3 spells CASSRDSGGYTF. The CDR3 region has the DNA TGTGCCAGCAGCCGGGACAGCGGCGGCTACACCTTC. The rearrangement uses TRBV2 and TRBJ1-2; 7 nucleotides align to TRBD1. V lost 6 bases, J lost 8 bases, and 6 bases stayed unmatched. Germline V gene data show CDR1 as SNHLY and CDR2 as FYNNEI. This CDR3 has 12 residues. The variable domain in full, completed from reference TRBV2 and TRBJ1-2, reads EPEVTQTPSHQVTQMGQEVILRCVPISNHLYFYWYRQILGQKVEFLVSFYNNEISEKSEIFDDQFSVERPDGSNFTLKIRSTKLEDSAMYFCASSRDSGGYTFGSGTRLTVV.

The V and J genes are TRBV28 and TRBJ1-5; TRBD1 is a possible D gene (6 bases). With 6 bases removed from V and 7 bases from J, the gap between germline ends came to 19 bases. This CDR3 has 15 residues. Germline V gene lookup returns CDR1 MDHEN and CDR2 SYDVKM. CDR3 residues: CASSPAGEGEQPQHF. DNA of the CDR3: TGTGCCAGCAGCCCTGCGGGGGAGGGGGAACAGCCCCAGCATTTT.

The chain carries TRBV6-6 and TRBJ1-2; 8 positions match TRBD1. This CDR3 comprises 13 residues. Unmatched junction bases numbered 5, after V lost 6 bases and J lost 5 bases. Germline loops: CDR1 MNHNY, CDR2 SVGAGI (reference sequence). The CDR3 spells CASRGGQAYGYTF. CDR3 in DNA: TGTGCCAGCAGGGGGGGACAGGCATATGGCTACACCTTC.

The genes are TRBV5-6 and TRBJ1-2, with 9 bases aligning to TRBD1. J lost 2 bases, V lost 1 base, and 6 bases had no gene match. The length of the CDR3 is 16 residues. CDR1 is SGHDT, CDR2 YYEEEE, per germline. The CDR3 sequence: CASSLFRTGDNYGYTF. The CDR3 region has the DNA TGTGCCAGCAGCTTGTTCCGGACAGGGGACAACTATGGCTACACCTTC. Full variable domain (missing parts from reference TRBV5-6 and TRBJ1-2): DAGVTQSPTHLIKTRGQQVTLRCSPKSGHDTVSWYQQALGQGPQFIFQYYEEEERQRGNFPDRFSGHQFPNYSSELNVNALLLGDSALYLCASSLFRTGDNYGYTFGSGTRLTVV.

The gene calls are TRBV4-2 and TRBJ2-5; 14 bases line up with TRBD2. Germline-derived CDR1 and CDR2 are LGHNA and YNFKEQ. V shed 4 bases, J shed 7 bases, and the junction held 5 bases outside the gene matches. The CDR3 consists of 15 residues. CDR3: CASSPGLAGEGTQYF. CDR3 coding DNA: TGTGCCAGCAGCCCGGGACTAGCGGGAGAAGGGACCCAGTACTTC.

The chain links TRBV4-2 to TRBJ1-5; no clear D. Germline V CDR1 and CDR2: LGHNA, YNFKEQ. The length of the CDR3 is 17 residues. Trimming shortened V by 3 bases and J by 4 bases, and 19 bases separated the two germline ends. The CDR3 region has the DNA TGTGCCAGCAGCCAGTTCCGACTGGGAGCAGGTAATCAGCCCCAGCATTTT. The encoded protein is CASSQFRLGAGNQPQHF.

In its sample, this clone was seen once. The CDR3 DNA sequence: TGTGCCAGCACTCCCCCGGGAGGACGCGGGCAGTTCTTC. Translated: CASTPPGGRGQFF. The chain couples TRBV12-3 or TRBV12-4 to TRBJ2-1; TRBD2 agrees at 7 bases. The junction had 12 bases not matched to a gene; V was cut back by 7 bases and J by 12 bases. The CDR3 has 13 amino acids.

This CDR3 is CASRKAPRTGPYNEQFF. The CDR3 DNA sequence: TGTGCCAGCAGAAAAGCTCCTAGGACAGGGCCATACAATGAGCAGTTCTTC. This chain links TRBV27 with TRBJ2-1, with 8 nucleotides matching TRBD1. CDR3 size: 17 residues. In germline, CDR1 is MNHEY, CDR2 SMNVEV (reference sequence). Trimming removed 6 bases from V and 4 bases from J; junction bases left unmatched: 14.

On this clone: Other DNA sequences of this sample code for an identical CDR3. The V call is TRBV3-1 (or the pseudogene TRBV3-2), the J call TRBJ1-6; no clear D gene. The V and J ends lost 1 base and 7 bases respectively, with 8 bases between them. Germline V CDR1 and CDR2: LGHDT, YNNKEL (reference sequence). The CDR3 totals 14 residues. In DNA form, the CDR3 reads TGTGCCAGCAGCCAAGGGACGGGAAATTCACCCCTCCACTTT. Its translation is CASSQGTGNSPLHF.

The CDR3 coding sequence is TGCAGCGTTGAAGACGACAGGGGGAACACTGAAGCTTTCTTT. It codes for CSVEDDRGNTEAFF. V and J are TRBV29-1 and TRBJ1-1; 8 nucleotides match TRBD1. In germline, CDR1 is SQVTM, CDR2 ANQGSEA. The CDR3 is made up of 14 amino acids. J lost 1 base, V lost 0 bases, and 1 base had no gene match.

The V call is TRBV11-3, the J call TRBJ2-6; 10 bases are shared with TRBD1. This CDR3 contains 17 residues. V shed 5 bases, J shed 1 base, and the junction held 5 bases outside the gene matches. Germline CDR1 reads SGHNT; CDR2 reads YENEEA. In DNA form, the CDR3 reads TGTGCCAGCAGCCGGGGACAGGGGAAGTCTGGGGCCAACGTCCTGACTTTC. Translated, it gives CASSRGQGKSGANVLTF.

This clone has a handful of counts. Written as DNA, the CDR3 is TGTGCCAGCAGTGGAGAGGGCCATAGCAATCAGCCCCAGCATTTT. Translated, it gives CASSGEGHSNQPQHF. This sequence joins TRBV2 and TRBJ1-5, with D unresolved. The V and J ends lost 4 bases and 0 bases respectively, with 10 bases between them. Germline CDR1 reads SNHLY; CDR2 reads FYNNEI. The CDR3 runs 15 residues.

The rearrangement uses TRBV29-1 and TRBJ2-3; tentatively, D is TRBD2 (6 bases). Germline V gene sequence: CDR1 SQVTM, CDR2 ANQGSEA. The ends were cut back, 2 bases at V and 3 bases at J, with 15 bases in the middle. CDR3 size: 15 residues. CDR3 sequence (DNA): TGCAGCGTTGAAACGAATAGCGGTGGGACAGATACGCAGTATTTT. Protein sequence: CSVETNSGGTDTQYF.

The chain has TRBV5-1 and TRBJ1-3, with D possibly being TRBD1 (6 bases). Looked up from germline, CDR1 is SGHRS and CDR2 is YFSETQ. The CDR3 length is 13 residues. V shed 6 bases and J shed 4 bases, with 11 bases lying between them. This chain's CDR3 is CASTQGQGNTIYF. CDR3 coding DNA: TGCGCCAGCACCCAGGGACAAGGAAACACCATATATTTT.